Listed below are T cell receptor beta chains from one sample, sequenced in a study of blood T cell repertoires in COVID-19. The method was immunoSEQ multiplex PCR; TCRdb's version includes in-frame clones alone and lacks a portion of them. The data contain roughly 290,000 clones, 89% of them singletons. Input material: PBMCs or T cells enriched from blood (not recorded which). Receptor source: a woman in her forties who had recovered from COVID-19. Each CDR3 is given without its conserved first and last residue. A D gene is named only where the DNA matches it firmly. Where a row states a size, it is once, few, many or the class of an expanded clone; other rows omit it.

j_gene | d_gene | abundance | v_gene | CDR3aa
TRBJ1-5 | TRBD1 | once | TRBV12-5 | ASGLEQGFQPQH
TRBJ1-1 | TRBD1 | - | TRBV18 | ASSPRQGDSNTEAF
TRBJ1-6 | TRBD1 | - | TRBV30 | ALRRDRGTSPLH
TRBJ2-2 | - | - | TRBV9 | ASSDTNTGELF
TRBJ1-3 | TRBD1 | - | TRBV18 | ASSPRTGATSGNTIY
TRBJ1-2 | - | - | TRBV3-1/TRBV3-2 | ASSQTGAYGYT
TRBJ1-3 | - | - | TRBV3-1/TRBV3-2 | ASSQDRYTGNTIY
TRBJ1-4 | - | once | TRBV7-2 | ASSRRSVGEKLF
TRBJ2-2 | - | - | TRBV4-3 | ASSQDGHSTGELF
TRBJ2-7 | - | - | TRBV3-1/TRBV3-2 | ASSQDRLVAYEQY
TRBJ2-1 | TRBD2 | - | TRBV5-1 | ASSLNGLAGINEQF
TRBJ2-5 | TRBD1 | - | TRBV2 | ASRDRQGAAETQY